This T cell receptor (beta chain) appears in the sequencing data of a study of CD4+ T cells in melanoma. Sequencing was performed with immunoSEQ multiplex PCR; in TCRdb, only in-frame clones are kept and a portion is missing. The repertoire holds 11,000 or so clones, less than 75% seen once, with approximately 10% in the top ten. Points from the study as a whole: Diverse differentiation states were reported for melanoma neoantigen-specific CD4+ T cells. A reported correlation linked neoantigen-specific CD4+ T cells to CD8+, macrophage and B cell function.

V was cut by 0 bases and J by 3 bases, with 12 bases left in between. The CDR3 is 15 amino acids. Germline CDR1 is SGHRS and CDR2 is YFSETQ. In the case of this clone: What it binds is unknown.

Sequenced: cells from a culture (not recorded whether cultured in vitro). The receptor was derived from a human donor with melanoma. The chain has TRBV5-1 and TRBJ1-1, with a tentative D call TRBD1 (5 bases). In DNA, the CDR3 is TGCGCCAGCAGCTTGGAATCTCGGGGGTACACTGAAGCTTTCTTT. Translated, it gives CASSLESRGYTEAFF.